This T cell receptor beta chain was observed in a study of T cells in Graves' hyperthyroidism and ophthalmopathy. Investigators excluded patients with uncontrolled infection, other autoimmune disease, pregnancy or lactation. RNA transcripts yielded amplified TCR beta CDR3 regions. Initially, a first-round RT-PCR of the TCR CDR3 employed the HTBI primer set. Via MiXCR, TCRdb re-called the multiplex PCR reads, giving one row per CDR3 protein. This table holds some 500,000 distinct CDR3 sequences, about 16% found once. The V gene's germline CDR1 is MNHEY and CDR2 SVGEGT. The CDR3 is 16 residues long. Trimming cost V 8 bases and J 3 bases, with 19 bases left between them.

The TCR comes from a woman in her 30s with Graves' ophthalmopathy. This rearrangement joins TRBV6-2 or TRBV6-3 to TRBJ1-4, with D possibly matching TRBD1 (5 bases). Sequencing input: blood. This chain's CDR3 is CASRAGTPDPNEKLFF. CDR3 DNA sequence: TGTGCCAGCCGAGCCGGGACTCCTGATCCTAATGAAAAACTGTTTTTT.